Shown below are 13 T cell receptor beta chains from a single sample sequenced in a study of T cell responses to AZD1222 COVID-19 vaccine (dated by TCRdb to about 2021). The library was obtained by the immunoSEQ multiplex PCR assay. The table was pulled from immuneACCESS by TCRdb, which kept in-frame rearrangements only. Such tables lose some clones; where checked, under half of the loss comes from unresolved V genes, and the rest has no known cause. This sample holds some 110,000 clones; 90% to 95% were observed only once. Clones ranked in the top ten supply more than 2.5% of the sample. The label giving this sample's time point can be read as: baseline before first vaccination. Here the sequenced sample was peripheral blood, taken on day 0 of AZD1222 vaccination. The receptors shown here come from an adult in good health.

J is TRBJ1-5 and V is TRBV7-9, with 7 bases identical to TRBD1. Germline-derived CDR1 and CDR2 are SEHNR and FQNEAQ (reference sequence). V shed 5 bases and J 8 bases; nucleotides not matched to a gene: 9. This CDR3 comprises 14 residues. DNA of the CDR3: TGTGCCAGCAGCCCCACAGGGGCGCAGAAGCCCCAGCATTTT. This gives the protein CASSPTGAQKPQHF.

The chain uses TRBV29-1 and TRBJ2-7; 7 positions agree with TRBD1. V gave up 6 bases and J gave up 3 bases; unmatched junction bases: 5. Germline CDR1 is SQVTM and CDR2 is ANQGSEA. The length of the CDR3 is 12 residues. The CDR3 DNA follows: TGCAGCGTACAGGGGTGGGGCTACGAGCAGTACTTC. Its translation: CSVQGWGYEQYF.

The V call is TRBV2, the J call TRBJ2-5, with 8 bases that match TRBD1. CDR1 is SNHLY, CDR2 FYNNEI, per germline. After removal of 7 bases from V and 5 bases from J, the junction contained 6 bases not matched to a gene. The CDR3 runs to 13 residues. The CDR3 here is CASTPDRAETQYF. The CDR3 nucleotides read TGTGCCAGCACCCCGGACAGGGCTGAGACCCAGTACTTC. The whole variable domain, filled in from reference TRBV2 and TRBJ2-5, reads EPEVTQTPSHQVTQMGQEVILRCVPISNHLYFYWYRQILGQKVEFLVSFYNNEISEKSEIFDDQFSVERPDGSNFTLKIRSTKLEDSAMYFCASTPDRAETQYFGPGTRLLVL.

The J gene is TRBJ1-1, the V gene TRBV3-1 (or the pseudogene TRBV3-2); D is uncertain. Germline V gene sequence: CDR1 LGHDT, CDR2 YNNKEL (reference sequence). V shed 4 bases and J shed 2 bases, with 8 bases lying between them. The CDR3 totals 13 residues. The CDR3 DNA sequence: TGTGCCAGCAGCCCCACAGCCAACACTGAAGCTTTCTTT. Protein sequence: CASSPTANTEAFF.

V is TRBV28 and J is TRBJ2-3; 13 positions match TRBD2. Germline V CDR1 and CDR2: MDHEN, SYDVKM. J gave up 0 bases and V 5 bases, and 2 bases lay outside the gene matches. This CDR3 spans 16 amino acids. The CDR3 nucleotides are TGTGCCAGCAGTAAACTAGCGGGAGGGAGCACAGATACGCAGTATTTT. Protein sequence: CASSKLAGGSTDTQYF.

This rearrangement joins TRBV4-1 to TRBJ2-7, with D perhaps assigned TRBD1 or TRBD2 (5 bases each). Per the germline V gene, CDR1 is MGHRA and CDR2 is YSYEKL. CDR3 length: 14 amino acids. The V and J ends lost 4 bases and 4 bases respectively, with 14 bases between them. CDR3 DNA: TGCGCCAGCAGCCTAGGGGACGGGCGATACGAGCAGTACTTC. Translated: CASSLGDGRYEQYF.

The CDR3 DNA reads as TGCGCCAGCAGCCAAGAAATCCCGCTTGAGCAGTTCTTC. Protein product: CASSQEIPLEQFF. The chain couples TRBV4-1 to TRBJ2-1; D gene ambiguous. V lost 0 bases and J lost 9, with 9 bases in between. Germline values: CDR1 MGHRA, CDR2 YSYEKL. The CDR3 is made up of 13 amino acids.

This clone was found once. The J gene is TRBJ2-7, the V gene TRBV6-5; 10 bases match TRBD2. The V segment lost 6 bases and the J segment 4 bases; nucleotides outside the gene matches: 6. The CDR3 runs to 14 residues. Germline CDR1 reads MNHEY; CDR2 reads SVGAGI. Here the CDR3 DNA reads TGTGCCAGCAGGGGGACTAGCGTGTATTACGAGCAGTACTTC. This sequence encodes CASRGTSVYYEQYF.

The chain couples TRBV19 to TRBJ2-3, with D perhaps TRBD1 or TRBD2 (7 bases each). The CDR3 has 19 residues. The V end was cut by 0 bases, the J end by 6 bases, with 25 bases between. The V gene's germline CDR1 is LNHDA and CDR2 SQIVND (reference sequence). The CDR3: CASSIDPRRGGRGGDTQYF. DNA for the CDR3: TGTGCCAGTAGTATAGATCCACGGCGGGGCGGGAGAGGGGGCGATACGCAGTATTTT. Filled out from reference TRBV19 and TRBJ2-3, the complete variable domain reads DGGITQSPKYLFRKEGQNVTLSCEQNLNHDAMYWYRQDPGQGLRLIYYSQIVNDFQKGDIAEGYSVSREKKESFPLTVTSAQKNPTAFYLCASSIDPRRGGRGGDTQYFGPGTRLTVL.

The chain couples TRBV18 to TRBJ2-1, with a possible D match to TRBD2 (6 bases). This CDR3 region has 17 residues. V lost 6 bases and J 1 base, leaving 19 bases between the germline ends. CDR1 and CDR2 (germline): KGHSH, LQKENI. As DNA, the CDR3 is TGTGCCAGCTCCGAACAATCACCGGCGGGGTCCTACAATGAGCAGTTCTTC. It encodes CASSEQSPAGSYNEQFF. The variable domain in full, completed from reference TRBV18 and TRBJ2-1, reads NAGVMQNPRHLVRRRGQEARLRCSPMKGHSHVYWYRQLPEEGLKFMVYLQKENIIDESGMPKERFSAEFPKEGPSILRIQQVVRGDSAAYFCASSEQSPAGSYNEQFFGPGTRLTVL.

The rearrangement joins TRBV5-5 to TRBJ1-5; D gene uncertain. This CDR3 contains 15 residues. Trimming cost V 4 bases and J 4 bases, with 15 bases left between them. Germline loops: CDR1 SGHKS, CDR2 YYEKEE (reference sequence). CDR3 sequence: CASSRNGDANQPQHF. The CDR3 DNA is TGTGCCAGCAGCCGTAACGGAGACGCGAATCAGCCCCAGCATTTT.

The rearrangement joins TRBV10-3 to TRBJ2-6; D is possibly TRBD1 or TRBD2 (6 bases each). Deletions cut 4 bases from V and 2 bases from J, with 12 bases between. This CDR3 spans 16 amino acids. Germline loops: CDR1 ENHRY, CDR2 SYGVKD. The DNA of the CDR3 is TGTGCCATCAGTGTCGGGGGCGGGGCTGGGGCCAACGTCCTGACTTTC. Residues: CAISVGGGAGANVLTF.

The count of this clone is one. This sequence joins TRBV30 and TRBJ1-4; tentative D call: TRBD1 (5 bases). Deletions cut 2 bases from V and 4 bases from J, with 11 bases between. This CDR3 has 14 residues. Looked up from germline, CDR1 is GTSNPN and CDR2 is SVGIG (reference sequence). In DNA form, the CDR3 reads TGTGCCTGGAGTACGGGGACGGTTAATGAAAAACTGTTTTTT. Protein sequence: CAWSTGTVNEKLFF. Full variable domain (rest looked up from reference TRBV30 and TRBJ1-4): SQTIHQWPATLVQPVGSPLSLECTVEGTSNPNLYWYRQAAGRGLQLLFYSVGIGQISSEVPQNLSASRPQDRQFILSSKKLLLSDSGFYLCAWSTGTVNEKLFFGSGTQLSVL.